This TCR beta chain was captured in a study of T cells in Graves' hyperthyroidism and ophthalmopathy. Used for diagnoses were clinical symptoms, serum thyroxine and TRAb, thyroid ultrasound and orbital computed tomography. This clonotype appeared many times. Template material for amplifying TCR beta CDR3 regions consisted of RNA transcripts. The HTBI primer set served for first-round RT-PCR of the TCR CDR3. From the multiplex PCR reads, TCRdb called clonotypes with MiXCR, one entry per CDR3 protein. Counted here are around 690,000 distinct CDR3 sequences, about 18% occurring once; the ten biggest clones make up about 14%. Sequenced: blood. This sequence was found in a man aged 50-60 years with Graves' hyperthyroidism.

In nucleotides, the CDR3 is TGTGCCATCAGTGGACGGGTGAACATGACTGAAGCTTTCTTT. Protein sequence: CAISGRVNMTEAFF. The rearrangement links TRBV10-3 to TRBJ1-1; D uncertain. CDR3 length: 14 residues. V was clipped by 4 bases and J by 5 bases, with 14 bases between them. Germline lookup yields CDR1 ENHRY and CDR2 SYGVKD.